This TCR beta chain derives from a study of T cells after yellow fever vaccination (dated by TCRdb to the late 2010s). Context from the whole study: The SMART-Seq v4 Ultra Low Input RNA kit was used to prepare libraries from fractions with low cell numbers. To follow T-cell clones before and after both primary and booster YFV17D yellow fever vaccination, bulk TCR alpha and beta repertoires underwent longitudinal sequencing. Two healthy male donors made up the cohort, one aged 18 to 30 years and the other aged 30 to 40 years. Blood samples were taken at several timepoints before and after primary and secondary immunization, and bulk PBMC replicates and cell subsets were isolated.

TCRdb lists the instrument as Illumina NovaSeq 6000. Synthesis of TCR cDNA relied on 5'RACE template switching, a step that introduced a universal primer site along with unique molecular identifiers. Priming of cDNA synthesis was performed from both the TCR alpha and TCR beta constant segments. Libraries were amplified in two PCR steps, with sample barcodes and sequencing adapters added in the second step. Libraries were sequenced on Illumina HiSeq 2500 (2x100 bp) or NovaSeq (2x150 bp). The paper's data handling went like this. Reads were demultiplexed and collapsed into UMI consensus sequences with MIGEC, and V(D)J alignment was performed with MiXCR. Vaccine-responding clonotypes were identified with edgeR using replicate PBMC samples, with FDR below 0.01 and a log2 fold change above 5 up to day 15 being required. CD4 or CD8 identity was assigned to each bulk clonotype according to whether the clonotype was present at higher abundance in the sequenced CD4 repertoire or the sequenced CD8 repertoire. TCRdb reprocessed the public reads (quality trimming at Q25 with fastp, clone calling with MiXCR) and kept in-frame beta chains. Rows matching on CDR3 protein sequence are summarized as one entry with the most common DNA and genes. TCRdb's processing, not the authors' own work, is the source of the V and J calls. The sample table records 350,000 to 550,000 distinct CDR3 sequences; under 20% of these occur just once. 15% to 20% of the sample is taken by the ten largest.

Overall study outcomes, separate from this receptor: FACS-sorted repertoires could contain abundant contaminating clonotypes from the bulk population, so computational filtering was required. Only a couple of donors were included in the study, so the extent to which the findings can be generalized is limited. After the booster, most of the clones that had expanded following primary vaccination were detected again (roughly 96% of CD4 and around 90% of CD8), which suggests that memory was broadly maintained. A small share of clonotypes occurred in both CD4 and CD8 compartments, likely arising from convergent recombination. Compared with the primary T-cell response, the secondary T-cell response was faster but weaker, reaching its peak on day 5 rather than on day 15.

With regard to this clonotype: Its antigen is not yet known. The record has no base qualities; no much larger clone is one base away.

The treatment or condition label here, explained by the study, means: live attenuated yellow fever vaccine strain. At each blood-draw timepoint, two biological replicates of bulk PBMCs were collected. A standard Ficoll-Paque protocol was used to isolate PBMCs from peripheral blood. RNA was extracted with TriZol from bulk PBMCs, CD4 and CD8 fractions, and dextramer-positive and dextramer-negative fractions. Based on the germline V gene, the CDR1 and CDR2 sequences are KGHSH and LQKENI. From cysteine to phenylalanine, the CDR3 is 15 amino acids long. The sequence is cut down to CDR3 DNA, 45 bases in frame from base 1. Trimming removed 3 bases from V and 8 bases from J, leaving 16 bases between the germline ends.

The material sequenced was PBMCs, taken before the yellow fever booster vaccination. This sequence was found in a man between 18 and 35 years old who received the YFV17D yellow fever vaccine. Rearrangement joined TRBV18 to TRBJ1-4; the D region possibly corresponds to TRBD1 (6 bases align). The CDR3 here reads CASSPLPGAQEKLFF. The DNA reads TGTGCCAGCTCACCTCTTCCGGGGGCTCAGGAAAAACTGTTTTTT.